This T cell receptor (beta chain) stems from a study of shared clonotypes between healthy human individuals (dated by TCRdb to the early 2020s). With respect to the entire study: The cohort included three men and two women between 18 and 49 years of age. For each donor, CD4 naive and CD4 memory were each given three plates, CD8 naive was given two plates, and CD8 memory was given one plate. To estimate repertoire size and how much clonotypes are shared between individuals, the study performed deep sequencing of blood TCR repertoires from a few healthy adults. Leukapheresis yielded between about 0.8 and 9.5 billion PBMCs per donor. To increase sequencing depth and limit assay-specific biases, different laboratories used diverse techniques to prepare libraries and sequence TCR repertoires.

Using the deep immunoSEQ assay, multiplex PCR amplified TCR CDR3 regions from genomic DNA. Genomic DNA extracted from each cell subset was distributed evenly over all wells of several immunoSEQ 96-well plates, and each plate served as one replicate. For sorted subsets, 200 to 250 ng of genomic DNA, equivalent to some 33,000 T cell genomes, went into each replicate PCR. Purified libraries were quantified with a Qubit 3.0 fluorometer, sized on a Bioanalyzer 2100, and re-quantified with the KAPA Library Quantification kit. Every immunoSEQ 96-well plate was sequenced on a dedicated single-read 150-cycle Illumina NextSeq 550 flow cell. The study's own analysis went as follows. Because the immunoSEQ output held only junctional sequences and lacked quality scores, the filtering could not match the filtering applied to full-length reads. Sequences were annotated with PyIR, a Python wrapper for IgBLAST v1.9, and V/J genes and CDR3 were assigned using IMGT germline references. Reads were removed for weak V/J assignments (E-value above 1e-6), missing CDR3, stop codons, out-of-frame junctions, or ambiguous translated residues. V3J clonotypes were defined by identical inferred V gene, J gene, and CDR3 amino acid sequence. The percentage overlap between two repertoires was calculated by dividing the number of shared unique clonotypes by the size of the smaller repertoire. Repertoire richness was assessed with RTK rarefaction, the Chao1 estimator, and Recon v2.1 estimates of unobserved clonotypes. Generation probabilities for all TCRbeta clonotypes obtained by the gDNA method from several donors were computed using OLGA. What TCRdb holds here is the immuneACCESS table cut down to in-frame rearrangements. Part of the clones is not present; checked against another copy, under half of the missing clones reflect an unresolved V gene, and the others are unexplained. That table gives V, J and clone size, and the DNA gave D and trimming. Counted in this sample were around 1.9 million clones; 80% to 95% of them appeared once. Clones ranked in the top ten supply approximately 1.7% of the sample.

V is pruned by 5 bases and J by 2 bases, leaving 4 bases of the junction without a gene match. Including the terminal cysteine and phenylalanine, the CDR3 comprises 15 residues. Of all the DNA, just the CDR3 is kept, 45 bases in frame from base 1. Via the germline V gene (reference sequence), CDR1 is PRHDT and CDR2 FYEKMQ. Concerning this clone itself: What this receptor recognizes is not known. Per-base qualities were not stored, and no clone one base away is much larger.

CD8 naive samples consisted of CD45RO-negative cells that were positively selected for CCR7, yielding a CD45RA+CCR7+ population without TemRA cells. Healthy HIV-negative adults with no recently reported acute infections or vaccinations were included as donors. All donors were Caucasian adults living in Nashville, Tennessee, USA. After blood collection by leukapheresis, PBMCs were isolated using Ficoll-Histopaque density gradient centrifugation and then cryopreserved in the vapor phase of liquid nitrogen. Analytical flow cytometry was used to check the purity and quantity of each magnetically sorted T cell population. Genomic DNA was isolated from every sorted fraction and measured by UV absorbance on a Nanodrop 2000c. Points the paper makes about the study in general: The small number of donors limited the genetic and exposure-history diversity represented. Naive subsets generally had larger estimated clonotype richness than memory subsets did. Pairwise subsampling indicated that sequencing depth was expected to affect the degree of clonotype sharing among donors. Incomplete sequencing was indicated by rarefaction of sorted-subset datasets, despite the large sequencing depth. About 4.5% of naive CD4, 3.5% of naive CD8, 2.3% of memory CD4, and over 0.35% of memory CD8 clonotypes were shared across several donors. Sampling was restricted to blood, and TCR repertoires in tissues likely differ from the TCR repertoires found in blood. Compared with non-shared clonotypes, the clonotypes found in all four sorted-subset donors had higher generation probabilities.

The chain was built from TRBV13 and TRBJ2-1, with 9 middle bases fitting TRBD1. The clonotype comes from a young man in good health. Some clones in this sample may be carry-over from other donors' samples. Sequences were obtained from naive CD8+ T cells from PBMCs. The sample's cell subset or site label is to be understood as: CD45RA+CCR7+. Read as DNA, the sequence is TGTGCCAGCAGCCAAGACAGGGGGGCCTACAATGAGCAGTTCTTC. This encodes CASSQDRGAYNEQFF.